This TCR beta chain was documented in a study of regulatory T cells in long-lasting Graves disease. Arm-PCR of CDR3 regions with iRepertoire HTBI primers generated TCR beta libraries. TCRdb fed the multiplex PCR reads into MiXCR, producing one record per CDR3 protein. The table records around 250,000 distinct CDR3 sequences, around 19% of them present only once. Study-level results: TCR diversity in persistent Graves' patients was below that of newly diagnosed ones.

CDR3 length: 14 amino acids. The V end was cut by 9 bases, the J end by 4 bases, with 18 bases between. Germline assignment: CDR1 LNHDA and CDR2 SQIVND (reference sequence). This clonotype was seen repeatedly, ten times or more. Its matching antigen is unknown. The time point was: newly diagnosed GD, antithyroid drugs for less than 3 months. PBMC-derived RNA was used for the TCR library. This chain uses TRBV19 with TRBJ1-2, with D hard to call. The sample was peripheral blood mononuclear cells (PBMCs), taken at new diagnosis, from a patient treated with antithyroid drugs. The TCR was taken from a female donor with Graves disease. CDR3 loop: CASRHGVGSYGYTF. The CDR3 region has the DNA TGTGCCAGCCGCCATGGGGTTGGGAGCTATGGCTACACCTTC.